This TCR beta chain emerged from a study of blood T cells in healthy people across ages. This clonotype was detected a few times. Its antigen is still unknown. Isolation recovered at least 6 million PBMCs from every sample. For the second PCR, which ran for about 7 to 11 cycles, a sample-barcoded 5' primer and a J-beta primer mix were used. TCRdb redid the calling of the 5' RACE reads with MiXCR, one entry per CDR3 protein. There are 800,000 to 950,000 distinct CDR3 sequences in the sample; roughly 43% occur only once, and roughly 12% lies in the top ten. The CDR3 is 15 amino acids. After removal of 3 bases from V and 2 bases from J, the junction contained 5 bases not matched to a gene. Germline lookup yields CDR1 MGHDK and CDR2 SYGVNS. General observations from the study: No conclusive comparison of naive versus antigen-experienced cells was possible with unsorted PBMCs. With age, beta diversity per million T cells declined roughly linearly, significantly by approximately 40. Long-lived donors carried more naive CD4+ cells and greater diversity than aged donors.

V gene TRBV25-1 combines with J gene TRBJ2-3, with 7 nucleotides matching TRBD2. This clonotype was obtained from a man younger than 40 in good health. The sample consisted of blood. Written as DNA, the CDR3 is TGTGCCAGCAGTGAGGGGGGGAGCTACACAGATACGCAGTATTTT. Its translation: CASSEGGSYTDTQYF.